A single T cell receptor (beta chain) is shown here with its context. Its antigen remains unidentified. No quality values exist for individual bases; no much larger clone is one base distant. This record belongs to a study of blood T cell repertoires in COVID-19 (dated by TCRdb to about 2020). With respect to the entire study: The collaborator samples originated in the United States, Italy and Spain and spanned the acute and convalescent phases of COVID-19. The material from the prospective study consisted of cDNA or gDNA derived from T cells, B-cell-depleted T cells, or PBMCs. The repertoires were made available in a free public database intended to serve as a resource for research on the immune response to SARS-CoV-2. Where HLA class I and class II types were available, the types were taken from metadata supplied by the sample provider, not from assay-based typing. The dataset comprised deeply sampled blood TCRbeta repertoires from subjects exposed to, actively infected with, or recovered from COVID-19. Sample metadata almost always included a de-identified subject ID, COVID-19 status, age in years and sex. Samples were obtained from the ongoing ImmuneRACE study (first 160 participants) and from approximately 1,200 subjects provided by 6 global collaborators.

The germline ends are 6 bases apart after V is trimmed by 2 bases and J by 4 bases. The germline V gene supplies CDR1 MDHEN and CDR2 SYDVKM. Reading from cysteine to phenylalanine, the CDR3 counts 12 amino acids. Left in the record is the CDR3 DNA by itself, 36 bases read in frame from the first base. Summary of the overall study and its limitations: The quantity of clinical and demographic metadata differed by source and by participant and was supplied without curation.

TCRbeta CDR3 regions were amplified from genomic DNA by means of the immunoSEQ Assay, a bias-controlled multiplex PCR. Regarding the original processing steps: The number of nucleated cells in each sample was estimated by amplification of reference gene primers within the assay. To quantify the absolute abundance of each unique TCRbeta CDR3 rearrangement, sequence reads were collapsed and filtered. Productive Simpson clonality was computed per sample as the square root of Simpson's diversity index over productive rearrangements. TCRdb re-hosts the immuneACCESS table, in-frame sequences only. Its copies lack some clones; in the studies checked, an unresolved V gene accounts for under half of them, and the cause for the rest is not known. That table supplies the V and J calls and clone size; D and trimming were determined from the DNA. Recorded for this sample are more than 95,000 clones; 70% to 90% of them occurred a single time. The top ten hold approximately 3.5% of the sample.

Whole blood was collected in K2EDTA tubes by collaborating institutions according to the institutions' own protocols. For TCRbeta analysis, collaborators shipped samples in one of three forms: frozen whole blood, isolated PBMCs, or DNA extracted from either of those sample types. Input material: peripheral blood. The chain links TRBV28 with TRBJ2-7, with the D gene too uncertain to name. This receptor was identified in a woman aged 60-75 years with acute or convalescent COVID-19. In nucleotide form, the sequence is TGTGCCAGCAGTTTACTTCGGTACGAGCAGTACTTC. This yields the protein CASSLLRYEQYF.